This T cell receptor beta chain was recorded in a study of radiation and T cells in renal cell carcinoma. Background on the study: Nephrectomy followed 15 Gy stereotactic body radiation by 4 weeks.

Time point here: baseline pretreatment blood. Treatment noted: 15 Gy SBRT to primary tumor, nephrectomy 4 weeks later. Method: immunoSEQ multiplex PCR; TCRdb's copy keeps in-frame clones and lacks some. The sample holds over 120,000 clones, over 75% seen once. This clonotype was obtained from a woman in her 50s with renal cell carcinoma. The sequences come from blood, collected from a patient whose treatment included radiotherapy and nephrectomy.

CDR3 bases: TGTGCCAGCAGTGTTGGACAGCTTAATGAAAAACTGTTTTTT. Translated: CASSVGQLNEKLFF. The V and J genes are TRBV6-1 and TRBJ1-4, with D possibly matching TRBD1 (6 bases). V was cut by 4 bases and J by 4 bases, with 10 bases left in between. Germline V gene sequence: CDR1 MNHNS, CDR2 SASEGT. The CDR3 runs to 14 residues.